Listed here are 32 T cell receptor beta chains from one sample, sequenced in a study of blood T cell repertoires in COVID-19. Profiling relied on immunoSEQ multiplex PCR, and the TCRdb table lists in-frame clones only, not all of them. The sample has 300,000 or so clones, approximately 84% seen once. What was sequenced was PBMCs or T cells enriched from blood (not recorded which). Every receptor here comes from a woman aged 30 to 39 who had recovered from COVID-19.

This rearrangement joins TRBV5-1 to TRBJ1-2; D is uncertain. The CDR3 loop spans 15 amino acids. V was shortened by 0 bases and J by 1 base, with 10 bases between the two germline ends. Looked up from germline, CDR1 is SGHRS and CDR2 is YFSETQ. The CDR3: CASSLATGVNYGYTF. In DNA form, the CDR3 reads TGCGCCAGCAGCTTGGCCACGGGAGTTAACTATGGCTACACCTTC.

The V gene is TRBV7-2, the J gene TRBJ1-4; no reliable D call. The CDR3 has 17 amino acids. Germline V gene data show CDR1 as SGHTA and CDR2 as FQGNSA. The ends were cut back, 5 bases at V and 0 bases at J, with 16 bases in the middle. The CDR3 DNA is TGTGCCAGCAGCCCCCAGTACGGGAGAACAACTAATGAAAAACTGTTTTTT. This codes for CASSPQYGRTTNEKLFF.

The chain employs TRBV3-1 (or the pseudogene TRBV3-2) and TRBJ2-2; a possible D gene is TRBD1 (5 bases). V gave up 5 bases and J gave up 1 base, with 11 bases separating them. Germline V gene lookup returns CDR1 LGHDT and CDR2 YNNKEL (reference sequence). This CDR3 is built from 15 residues. The CDR3 nucleotides read TGTGCCAGCAGCTATTATGGACAGAACACCGGGGAGCTGTTTTTT. Translation: CASSYYGQNTGELFF.

The chain carries TRBV14 and TRBJ2-3; 7 bases align to TRBD2. Germline trimming cut 4 bases from V and 0 bases from J; bases unmatched to any gene: 7. Germline V lookup: CDR1 SGHDN, CDR2 FVKESK. There are 16 residues in the CDR3. In DNA, the CDR3 is TGTGCCAGCAGCCCTCACCGGGACTATAGCACAGATACGCAGTATTTT. It specifies CASSPHRDYSTDTQYF.

The CDR3 coding sequence is TGCGCCAGCAGCCTTGGCGGGGGCTTGGCGGGTGAGCAGTTCTTC. Translating it yields CASSLGGGLAGEQFF. V gene TRBV4-1 combines with J gene TRBJ2-1; D perhaps matches TRBD2 (7 bases). V lost 4 bases and J lost 9, with 19 bases in between. The CDR3 has 15 amino acids. Germline values: CDR1 MGHRA, CDR2 YSYEKL.

In its sample, this clone was seen a few times. The V gene is TRBV6-1, the J gene TRBJ2-1; 12 bases are a match to TRBD2. V gave up 2 bases and J gave up 8 bases; unmatched junction bases: 4. Germline lookup yields CDR1 MNHNS and CDR2 SASEGT. The CDR3 sequence is 15 residues long. The DNA of the CDR3 is TGTGCCAGCAGTGAATCTAGCGGGGGGGCGGATGAGCAGTTCTTC. Protein: CASSESSGGADEQFF.

V and J are TRBV6-1 and TRBJ1-4; 9 bases map to TRBD1. V dropped 3 bases and J dropped 5; count of bases not matched to a gene: 4. This CDR3 has 15 amino acids. Germline assignment: CDR1 MNHNS and CDR2 SASEGT. The CDR3 protein is CASSDQTGGNEKLFF. CDR3 coding DNA: TGTGCCAGCAGTGACCAGACAGGGGGGAATGAAAAACTGTTTTTT.

This clone has a single count. The chain recombines TRBV24-1 with TRBJ1-2, with 11 positions matching TRBD1. This CDR3 is 15 amino acids long. In germline, CDR1 is KGHDR, CDR2 SFDVKD. After removal of 4 bases from V and 7 bases from J, the junction contained 7 bases not matched to a gene. The DNA of the CDR3 is TGTGCCACCAGTGACTGGACAGGGGGCGAATTTGGCTACACCTTC. Protein sequence: CATSDWTGGEFGYTF.

The V call is TRBV30, the J call TRBJ2-6; D may be TRBD2 (5 bases). V shed 2 bases and J shed 12 bases, with 8 bases lying between them. CDR3 length: 11 residues. The germline V gene has CDR1 GTSNPN and CDR2 SVGIG (reference sequence). The CDR3 DNA sequence: TGTGCCTGGAGTAGAGGGCCCGTCCTGACTTTC. Its protein product is CAWSRGPVLTF.

V usage is TRBV7-9 and J usage is TRBJ2-3; D uncertain. V shed 5 bases and J shed 2 bases, with 20 bases lying between them. The CDR3 runs to 17 residues. Germline CDR1 reads SEHNR; CDR2 reads FQNEAQ (reference sequence). CDR3 residues: CASSASNGRSLTDTQYF. CDR3 in DNA: TGTGCCAGCAGCGCCAGTAATGGCCGATCCCTCACAGATACGCAGTATTTT.

This sequence joins TRBV7-9 and TRBJ2-1; 8 bases are shared with TRBD2. With 5 bases clipped from V and 4 bases from J, the junction kept 10 bases outside the gene matches. Germline values: CDR1 SEHNR, CDR2 FQNEAQ (reference sequence). This CDR3 has 16 residues. CDR3 bases: TGTGCCAGCAGCCGAAATGTAGCGGGGCTTTACAATGAGCAGTTCTTC. It encodes CASSRNVAGLYNEQFF.

J is TRBJ2-3 and V is TRBV9; TRBD2 matches at 9 bases. This CDR3 is 13 amino acids long. The J segment lost 10 bases and the V segment lost 4 bases, leaving 7 bases of the junction unmatched. Germline values: CDR1 SGDLS, CDR2 YYNGEE. CDR3 sequence: CASSPAGGVSQYF. DNA for the CDR3: TGTGCCAGCAGCCCCGCGGGGGGGGTGTCGCAGTATTTT.

The rearrangement links TRBV30 to TRBJ1-1; D gene ambiguous. Trimming pared 1 base from V and 8 bases from J, leaving 11 bases between. The CDR3 loop spans 12 amino acids. Looked up from germline, CDR1 is GTSNPN and CDR2 is SVGIG (reference sequence). CDR3 sequence reads: CAWSAPGREAFF. The CDR3 bases are TGTGCCTGGAGTGCCCCCGGGAGGGAAGCTTTCTTT.

This chain joins TRBV14 and TRBJ2-4; TRBD1 agrees at 7 bases. In germline, CDR1 is SGHDN, CDR2 FVKESK. This CDR3 is built from 15 residues. V trimming: 1 base; J trimming: 5 bases; junction bases outside the gene matches: 5. CDR3 sequence: CASSQGQGVENIQYF. The CDR3 bases are TGTGCCAGCAGCCAAGGGCAGGGGGTCGAAAACATTCAGTACTTC.

The chain links TRBV2 to TRBJ2-5, with 9 positions matching TRBD2. Trimming cost V 7 bases and J 3 bases; bases outside gene matches: 6. CDR3 length: 14 residues. Germline values: CDR1 SNHLY, CDR2 FYNNEI. The CDR3 reads CASTPGTSKETQYF. CDR3 sequence (DNA): TGTGCCAGCACCCCCGGGACTAGCAAAGAGACCCAGTACTTC.

The chain uses TRBV4-1 and TRBJ2-7; a weak D match, TRBD1 (5 bases). The ends were cut back, 0 bases at V and 7 bases at J, with 19 bases in the middle. The CDR3 runs 16 residues. The V gene's germline CDR1 is MGHRA and CDR2 YSYEKL. The CDR3 DNA is TGCGCCAGCAGCCAAGAAGGGCAAGGGGCCGAGTGGGAGCAGTACTTC. Its translation is CASSQEGQGAEWEQYF.

This clone was counted once. The V gene is TRBV3-1 (or the pseudogene TRBV3-2), the J gene TRBJ1-5; 12 bases fit TRBD1. The CDR3 contains 19 residues. The junction had 9 bases not matched to a gene; V was cut back by 3 bases and J by 0 bases. Germline CDR1 LGHDT, CDR2 YNNKEL (reference sequence). CDR3 coding DNA: TGTGCCAGCAGCCAGGGCCCGGGACAGGGGGCCGGTAGCAATCAGCCCCAGCATTTT. Its translation: CASSQGPGQGAGSNQPQHF.

The chain has TRBV6-5 and TRBJ1-5; 8 nucleotides align to TRBD1. The CDR3 is made up of 15 amino acids. Germline CDR1 MNHEY, CDR2 SVGAGI. The V gene end was trimmed by 5 bases and the J gene end by 4 bases; junction bases not matched to a gene: 7. CDR3 in DNA: TGTGCCAGCAGTACCCAGGGGGCTCGAAATCAGCCCCAGCATTTT. Its translation is CASSTQGARNQPQHF.

This chain uses TRBV2 with TRBJ1-1; no clear D. This CDR3 contains 14 residues. In germline, CDR1 is SNHLY, CDR2 FYNNEI. The V end was cut by 6 bases, the J end by 1 base, with 12 bases between. For the CDR3, the DNA is TGTGCCAGCAGCGCCTTAGGCGGGAACACTGAAGCTTTCTTT. It translates to CASSALGGNTEAFF. The full variable domain, rest sourced from reference TRBV2 and TRBJ1-1, is EPEVTQTPSHQVTQMGQEVILRCVPISNHLYFYWYRQILGQKVEFLVSFYNNEISEKSEIFDDQFSVERPDGSNFTLKIRSTKLEDSAMYFCASSALGGNTEAFFGQGTRLTVV.

This chain joins TRBV6-5 and TRBJ2-3, with D perhaps TRBD1 (5 bases). Trimming left V 8 bases short and J 2 bases short, with 11 bases between. Germline-derived CDR1 and CDR2 are MNHEY and SVGAGI. This CDR3 is 13 amino acids long. The CDR3 here is CASGTGNTDTQYF. For the CDR3, the DNA is TGTGCCAGCGGAACAGGCAACACAGATACGCAGTATTTT.

Here the CDR3 DNA reads TGTGCCAGCAGCCCGCGCCCCCCATCTGGCGGGACGGCGAACACTGAAGCTTTCTTT. Encoded protein: CASSPRPPSGGTANTEAFF. The chain couples TRBV7-2 to TRBJ1-1; D is possibly TRBD1 (5 bases). The ends were cut back, 5 bases at V and 1 base at J, with 26 bases in the middle. From germline, CDR1 is SGHTA and CDR2 FQGNSA. This CDR3 spans 19 amino acids.

This clone was seen only a few times. V and J are TRBV7-2 and TRBJ2-6; D possibly corresponds to TRBD1 (6 bases). V was cut by 1 base and J by 2 bases, with 9 bases left in between. CDR1 and CDR2 (germline): SGHTA, FQGNSA. The CDR3 has 16 amino acids. CDR3 sequence reads: CASSLGAGAGANVLTF. The CDR3 nucleotides read TGTGCCAGCAGCTTAGGGGCAGGGGCTGGGGCCAACGTCCTGACTTTC.

CDR3 amino acids: CASSYIGISGVYNEQFF. CDR3 DNA: TGCGCCAGCAGCTACATTGGAATCAGCGGAGTCTACAATGAGCAGTTCTTC. This chain links TRBV5-1 with TRBJ2-1, with D possibly being TRBD2 (5 bases). The CDR3 runs to 17 residues. V lost 3 bases to trimming and J lost 3 bases, with 19 bases between them. Looked up from germline, CDR1 is SGHRS and CDR2 is YFSETQ.

J is TRBJ1-1 and V is TRBV9; 8 positions agree with TRBD1. Germline V CDR1 and CDR2: SGDLS, YYNGEE. Trimming cost V 3 bases and J 3 bases; bases outside gene matches: 10. This CDR3 comprises 16 residues. This CDR3 is CASSAEYWTGHTEAFF. CDR3 bases: TGTGCCAGCAGCGCCGAATATTGGACAGGGCACACTGAAGCTTTCTTT.

The gene calls are TRBV20-1 and TRBJ1-2; D is unclear. This CDR3 region has 11 residues. Germline V lookup: CDR1 DFQATT, CDR2 SNEGSKA (reference sequence). V was cut by 3 bases and J by 7 bases, with 9 bases left in between. The CDR3 protein is CSARSNGGYTF. The CDR3, as DNA: TGCAGTGCTAGGAGCAATGGTGGCTACACCTTC.

This chain joins TRBV7-2 and TRBJ2-7; 11 positions match TRBD2. CDR1 and CDR2 (germline): SGHTA, FQGNSA. The CDR3 is 15 amino acids. V lost 3 bases to trimming and J lost 5 bases; unmatched junction nucleotides: 6. The CDR3 nucleotides read TGTGCCAGCAGCTTTAGCGGGGGGGCTATGAACGAGCAGTACTTC. Its translation: CASSFSGGAMNEQYF.

V and J are TRBV7-7 and TRBJ2-4; weak D call: TRBD1 (5 bases). There are 17 residues in the CDR3. In germline, CDR1 is SSHAT, CDR2 FNYEAQ (reference sequence). V lost 4 bases and J lost 2, with 18 bases in between. This chain's CDR3 is CASSSQTAPGPKNIQYF. CDR3 DNA: TGTGCCAGCAGCTCCCAGACAGCCCCCGGCCCCAAAAACATTCAGTACTTC.

This rearrangement joins TRBV29-1 to TRBJ1-1, with a tentative D call TRBD1 (6 bases). Trimming removed 7 bases from V and 1 base from J, with 13 bases in between. Germline CDR1 is SQVTM and CDR2 is ANQGSEA. This CDR3 spans 13 amino acids. CDR3: CSAHRERNTEAFF. In DNA form, the CDR3 reads TGCAGCGCTCACAGGGAGAGGAACACTGAAGCTTTCTTT.

This chain connects TRBV5-4 to TRBJ2-3, with 8 nucleotides matching TRBD2. CDR3 length: 16 residues. Trimming cost V 4 bases and J 0 bases; bases outside gene matches: 7. Germline V gene sequence: CDR1 SGHNT, CDR2 YYREEE (reference sequence). Here the CDR3 DNA reads TGTGCCAGCAGCCCGGGGGGGGCTGGTAGCACAGATACGCAGTATTTT. Protein product: CASSPGGAGSTDTQYF. The full variable domain, rest sourced from reference TRBV5-4 and TRBJ2-3, is ETGVTQSPTHLIKTRGQQVTLRCSSQSGHNTVSWYQQALGQGPQFIFQYYREEENGRGNFPPRFSGLQFPNYSSELNVNALELDDSALYLCASSPGGAGSTDTQYFGPGTRLTVL.

The rearrangement uses TRBV24-1 and TRBJ2-5; D perhaps matches TRBD1 (6 bases). This CDR3 spans 17 amino acids. The V and J ends lost 3 bases and 0 bases respectively, with 16 bases between them. From germline, CDR1 is KGHDR and CDR2 SFDVKD. The CDR3 protein is CATSDPVPGAYQETQYF. For the CDR3, the DNA is TGTGCCACCAGTGATCCCGTTCCAGGGGCGTACCAAGAGACCCAGTACTTC.

The chain uses TRBV28 and TRBJ2-1, with a weak D call TRBD1 (6 bases). The length of the CDR3 is 15 residues. V lost 5 bases and J 0 bases, leaving 11 bases between the germline ends. Germline V CDR1 and CDR2: MDHEN, SYDVKM. This CDR3 reads CASSPTGSSYNEQFF. The CDR3 nucleotides read TGTGCCAGCAGTCCTACAGGGAGCTCCTACAATGAGCAGTTCTTC.

J is TRBJ2-2 and V is TRBV10-3, with D perhaps TRBD2 (6 bases). V gave up 6 bases and J gave up 0 bases, with 23 bases separating them. The length of the CDR3 is 19 residues. Germline loops: CDR1 ENHRY, CDR2 SYGVKD. The CDR3 sequence: CAIRGTGTAFTTNTGELFF. DNA for the CDR3: TGTGCCATCAGAGGGACCGGGACTGCCTTTACTACGAACACCGGGGAGCTGTTTTTT.